The TCR beta chain described here comes from a study of chemoradiotherapy in HPV16-positive cancers. General observations from the study: Non-HPV-specific T cells did not expand in tumors during treatment, whereas candidate HPV-specific clones and E7-related motifs did.

This CDR3 comprises 13 residues. Germline CDR1 and CDR2: MNHEY and SVGAGI. The V and J ends lost 8 bases and 9 bases respectively, with 20 bases between them. Points on this clone: Its matching antigen is unknown.

Libraries were prepared by immunoSEQ multiplex PCR; TCRdb keeps only in-frame clonotypes and omits some of them. The sample lists about 9,000 clones; roughly 85% were seen once. The sequenced sample was tumor tissue, obtained from a patient who underwent chemoradiotherapy. The chain employs TRBV6-5 and TRBJ2-7; no clear D gene. This TCR came from a human donor with HPV-associated anogenital cancer. This CDR3 reads CASGTGWSGRQYF. The CDR3 DNA is TGTGCCAGCGGAACTGGTTGGTCGGGTCGGCAGTACTTC.